Following are 32 T cell receptor beta chains from one sample sequenced in a study of blood T cells in healthy people across ages. A second roughly 7 to 11 cycle PCR used barcoded and J-beta primers. TCRdb re-analysed the 5' RACE reads in MiXCR, keeping a single row per CDR3 protein. The data hold approximately 800,000 distinct CDR3 sequences, with more than 50% observed a single time. Material: blood. The receptors were gathered from a man between 35 and 55 years old in good health.

V and J are TRBV10-2 and TRBJ2-1; 8 bases are a match to TRBD2. V lost 3 bases, J lost 4 bases, and 14 bases stayed unmatched. This CDR3 contains 18 residues. CDR1 and CDR2 (germline): WSHSY, SAAADI. The CDR3 bases are TGCGCCAGCAGTGACTCGTTGATACTAGCGGCACCGTACAATGAGCAGTTCTTC. This sequence encodes CASSDSLILAAPYNEQFF.

The V call is TRBV6-2 or TRBV6-3, the J call TRBJ1-4, with a tentative D call TRBD1 (6 bases). CDR1 and CDR2 from the germline V gene are MNHEY and SVGEGT. The length of the CDR3 is 18 residues. Trimming removed 5 bases from V and 0 bases from J, with 19 bases in between. The CDR3 DNA sequence: TGTGCCAGCAGTACCAACCCGGGACACAGTGCAACTAATGAAAAACTGTTTTTT. Translation gives CASSTNPGHSATNEKLFF.

This chain uses TRBV5-1 with TRBJ2-2; D is possibly TRBD2 (7 bases). This CDR3 comprises 17 residues. Trimming took off 0 bases at V and 4 bases at J, with 16 bases between the two ends. Germline V lookup: CDR1 SGHRS, CDR2 YFSETQ. In DNA, the CDR3 is TGCGCCAGCAGCTTGGAGGGGGGGGACACTTTCACCGGGGAGCTGTTTTTT. This sequence encodes CASSLEGGDTFTGELFF.

This clonotype was found a few times. The chain links TRBV6-1 to TRBJ1-5, with 7 bases lining up with TRBD1. This CDR3 comprises 13 residues. V shed 7 bases and J 4 bases; nucleotides not matched to a gene: 4. CDR1 is MNHNS and CDR2 is SASEGT in the germline V gene. CDR3 nucleotides: TGTGCCAGCAACTTACAGGGGAATCAGCCCCAGCATTTT. It is translated as CASNLQGNQPQHF.

The chain links TRBV9 to TRBJ2-1, with TRBD2 matching 10 bases. The CDR3 is 17 amino acids. With 0 bases clipped from V and 8 bases from J, the junction kept 11 bases outside the gene matches. CDR1 and CDR2 from the germline V gene are SGDLS and YYNGEE. The CDR3 nucleotides are TGTGCCAGCAGCGTAGCGAGAATAGCGGGGGGCCTCGATGAGCAGTTCTTC. Its protein product is CASSVARIAGGLDEQFF.

Regarding this clonotype: Since a much larger clone is just one base distant, this may be a read error. This sequence joins TRBV7-9 and TRBJ1-2; 7 bases are a match to TRBD1. The CDR3 runs to 16 residues. Looked up from germline, CDR1 is SEHNR and CDR2 is FQNEAQ (reference sequence). This CDR3 is CASSTTTSDRVNGHTF. The CDR3 DNA is TGTGCCAGCAGCACTACAACATCTGACAGGGTAAATGGCCACACCTTC.

The chain joins TRBV7-8 to TRBJ2-4; no reliable D call. Germline CDR1 and CDR2: SGHVS and FQNEAQ. This CDR3 is built from 17 residues. Trimming left V 3 bases short and J 0 bases short, with 15 bases between. The CDR3 spells CASSFPSRELAKNIQYF. In nucleotides, the CDR3 is TGTGCCAGCAGCTTCCCGTCCCGAGAATTAGCCAAAAACATTCAGTACTTC.

The chain joins TRBV14 to TRBJ2-4; D unresolved. Looked up from germline, CDR1 is SGHDN and CDR2 is FVKESK. This CDR3 comprises 13 residues. The ends were cut back, 0 bases at V and 9 bases at J, with 9 bases in the middle. CDR3 sequence: CASSQDFMGIQYF. As DNA, the CDR3 is TGTGCCAGCAGCCAAGACTTCATGGGCATTCAGTACTTC. Drawing the rest from reference TRBV14 and TRBJ2-4, the complete variable domain is EAGVTQFPSHSVIEKGQTVTLRCDPISGHDNLYWYRRVMGKEIKFLLHFVKESKQDESGMPNNRFLAERTGGTYSTLKVQPAELEDSGVYFCASSQDFMGIQYFGAGTRLSVL.

This chain joins TRBV11-2 and TRBJ2-3, with 11 positions matching TRBD2. V trimming: 1 base; J trimming: 4 bases; junction bases outside the gene matches: 4. The CDR3 length is 16 residues. Per the germline V gene, CDR1 is SGHAT and CDR2 is FQNNGV. In DNA, the CDR3 is TGTGCCAGCAGCTTAGTGATTAGCGGGGGGGCAGATACGCAGTATTTT. This encodes CASSLVISGGADTQYF.

This clonotype came up many times. The chain employs TRBV6-5 and TRBJ2-2, with a weak D call TRBD2 (6 bases). The V end was cut by 7 bases, the J end by 1 base, with 13 bases between. The V gene's germline CDR1 is MNHEY and CDR2 SVGAGI. The CDR3 loop spans 15 amino acids. CDR3 nucleotide sequence: TGTGCCAGCAACAAAGGGACTGAGAACACCGGGGAGCTGTTTTTT. It specifies CASNKGTENTGELFF.

This clonotype has a handful of counts. V gene TRBV20-1 combines with J gene TRBJ2-3; the match to TRBD2 covers 9 bases. The ends lost 3 bases at V and 2 bases at J; junction bases unmatched: 3. This CDR3 region has 14 residues. Germline V gives CDR1 DFQATT, CDR2 SNEGSKA (reference sequence). The CDR3 sequence is CSASSGRDTDTQYF. CDR3 in DNA: TGCAGTGCTAGTAGCGGGAGAGACACAGATACGCAGTATTTT.

Only a few counts were recorded for this clonotype. The chain carries TRBV9 and TRBJ2-1; 12 nucleotides align to TRBD2. V lost 4 bases and J lost 0; bases outside the gene matches: 11. The CDR3 is 19 amino acids. Germline V gene lookup returns CDR1 SGDLS and CDR2 YYNGEE. This CDR3 is CASSSGTSGHDLSYNEQFF. The DNA for the CDR3 is TGTGCCAGCAGCTCAGGGACTAGCGGGCACGACCTCTCCTACAATGAGCAGTTCTTC.

This clonotype was counted only a few times. The genes are TRBV6-1 and TRBJ1-4; D remains unclear. The germline V gene has CDR1 MNHNS and CDR2 SASEGT. V was shortened by 4 bases and J by 2 bases, with 17 bases between the two germline ends. This CDR3 comprises 17 residues. CDR3: CASSGDGLIVTNEKLFF. In DNA form, the CDR3 reads TGTGCCAGCAGTGGTGACGGACTCATCGTGACTAATGAAAAACTGTTTTTT.

The gene calls are TRBV6-5 and TRBJ2-3, with D perhaps TRBD2 (5 bases). The germline CDR1 and CDR2 sequences are MNHEY and SVGAGI. This CDR3 has 18 amino acids. Between the trimmed V and J ends, which lost 4 bases and 0 bases, there was a span of 20 bases. The CDR3 region is CASSSPGGDVSSTDTQYF. For the CDR3, the DNA is TGTGCCAGCAGTTCCCCCGGAGGCGACGTTTCTAGCACAGATACGCAGTATTTT.

CDR3 residues: CATSGHTYNEQFF. Written as DNA, the CDR3 is TGTGCCACCAGTGGCCATACCTACAATGAGCAGTTCTTC. The chain is built from TRBV24-1 and TRBJ2-1; D remains ambiguous. Germline V CDR1 and CDR2: KGHDR, SFDVKD. CDR3 length: 13 residues. V lost 5 bases and J 2 bases, leaving 6 bases between the germline ends.

The CDR3 bases are TGTGCCAGCAGCCAAGATATTGGGCGGCTGAACTATGGCTACACCTTC. This encodes CASSQDIGRLNYGYTF. The chain recombines TRBV3-1 with TRBJ1-2; D gene unclear. The CDR3 is made up of 16 amino acids. Germline V gives CDR1 LGHDT, CDR2 YNNKEL (reference sequence). V lost 0 bases and J 2 bases, leaving 13 bases between the germline ends.

The V gene is TRBV6-5, the J gene TRBJ1-1; 10 bases are shared with TRBD1. The trim removed 7 bases at V and 5 bases at J, leaving 7 bases unmatched. CDR3 length: 14 amino acids. CDR1 is MNHEY, CDR2 SVGAGI, per germline. This CDR3 is CASTRDRGHTEAFF. The DNA of the CDR3 is TGTGCCAGCACCAGAGACAGGGGGCATACTGAAGCTTTCTTT.

Regarding this clonotype: At one of its ends the junction is not consistent with the germline gene, which may arise from a read error. This chain uses TRBV5-1 with TRBJ2-1; TRBD1 matches at 9 bases. The CDR3 contains 15 residues. The germline V gene has CDR1 SGHRS and CDR2 YFSETQ. CDR3 residues: CTSSLTGTGNDEQFF. CDR3 nucleotide sequence: TGCACCAGCAGCTTGACCGGGACAGGGAACGATGAGCAGTTCTTC. The whole variable domain, remainder taken from reference TRBV5-1 and TRBJ2-1, is KAGVTQTPRYLIKTRGQQVTLSCSPISGHRSVSWYQQTPGQGLQFLFEYFSETQRNKGNFPGRFSGRQFSNSRSEMNVSTLELGDSALYLCTSSLTGTGNDEQFFGPGTRLTVL.

This clonotype showed up just a few times. J is TRBJ2-7 and V is TRBV7-2; no reliable D call. The CDR3 covers 16 residues. Germline V gives CDR1 SGHTA, CDR2 FQGNSA. Trimming pared 5 bases from V and 5 bases from J, leaving 22 bases between. CDR3 DNA: TGTGCCAGCAGCCTCACGTCATTGGGCCAGAATGACGAGCAGTACTTC. It is translated as CASSLTSLGQNDEQYF.

This chain joins TRBV5-8 and TRBJ1-5; D perhaps matches TRBD1 (6 bases). CDR1 SGHTS and CDR2 YDEGEE come from the germline V gene. The length of the CDR3 is 17 residues. Between the trimmed V and J ends, which lost 4 bases and 6 bases, there was a span of 23 bases. CDR3 in amino acids: CASSRSGGRGFSQPQHF. The CDR3 region has the DNA TGTGCCAGCAGCCGTTCCGGTGGCAGGGGATTTAGTCAGCCCCAGCATTTT. The full variable domain, completed using reference TRBV5-8 and TRBJ1-5, is EAGVTQSPTHLIKTRGQQATLRCSPISGHTSVYWYQQALGLGLQFLLWYDEGEERNRGNFPPRFSGRQFPNYSSELNVNALELEDSALYLCASSRSGGRGFSQPQHFGDGTRLSIL.

The rearrangement links TRBV29-1 to TRBJ2-7; 7 bases are shared with TRBD1. The trim removed 0 bases at V and 2 bases at J, leaving 4 bases unmatched. CDR1 and CDR2 (germline): SQVTM, ANQGSEA. The CDR3 is 14 amino acids. CDR3 sequence (DNA): TGCAGCGTTGAAGATGTGGGACAGCCCTACGAGCAGTACTTC. This sequence encodes CSVEDVGQPYEQYF.

In its sample, this clonotype was seen many times. The V call is TRBV29-1, the J call TRBJ2-3; TRBD2 agrees at 11 bases. The V gene end was trimmed by 6 bases and the J gene end by 5 bases; junction bases not matched to a gene: 4. In germline, CDR1 is SQVTM, CDR2 ANQGSEA. This CDR3 spans 13 amino acids. For the CDR3, the DNA is TGCAGCGTAGAACTAGCGGGAGTAGATACGCAGTATTTT. The encoded protein is CSVELAGVDTQYF.

V is TRBV20-1 and J is TRBJ2-7; the D gene could be TRBD1 or TRBD2 (5 bases each). The J call may be mistaken, given a closer DNA end match to TRBJ2-5. Germline V gene sequence: CDR1 DFQATT, CDR2 SNEGSKA (reference sequence). This CDR3 spans 14 amino acids. CDR3 sequence: CSARTRDPKETQYF. The CDR3 nucleotides read TGCAGTGCTCGGACCCGGGACCCAAAAGAGACCCAGTACTTC.

This chain joins TRBV12-3 or TRBV12-4 and TRBJ2-7, with D perhaps matching TRBD1 (5 bases). This CDR3 has 17 amino acids. Trimming removed 8 bases at V and 0 bases at J, with 23 bases between. The CDR3 spells CASDFSTGHQSSYEQYF. Written as DNA, the CDR3 is TGTGCCAGCGATTTCTCGACCGGACACCAGAGCTCCTACGAGCAGTACTTC.

This clonotype was recorded only once. CDR3 amino acids: CASSPHQASSYNEQFF. The DNA for the CDR3 is TGTGCCAGCAGCCCCCACCAGGCCAGCTCCTACAATGAGCAGTTCTTC. The chain combines TRBV6-5 with TRBJ2-1; D is unresolved. V lost 6 bases and J lost 0, with 15 bases in between. The CDR3 runs 16 residues. Germline V gives CDR1 MNHEY, CDR2 SVGAGI.

The gene calls are TRBV3-1 and TRBJ2-7; 8 bases align to TRBD1. The CDR3 length is 16 residues. The germline V gene encodes CDR1 LGHDT and CDR2 YNNKEL (reference sequence). V was pared by 1 base and J by 1 base, with 6 bases of the junction left unmatched. This CDR3 is CASSQATGGFSYEQYF. The CDR3, as DNA: TGTGCCAGCAGCCAAGCCACAGGGGGTTTTTCCTACGAGCAGTACTTC.

The genes are TRBV28 and TRBJ1-6; unclear D gene. V lost 2 bases to trimming and J lost 9 bases, with 14 bases between them. CDR1 is MDHEN, CDR2 SYDVKM, per germline. The length of the CDR3 is 15 residues. Written as DNA, the CDR3 is TGTGCCAGCAGTTTACCTCACCTCGCGGGTTCACCCCTCCACTTT. Its translation: CASSLPHLAGSPLHF.

The V gene is TRBV6-5, the J gene TRBJ2-7, with no clear D. Trimming shortened V by 4 bases and J by 8 bases, and 9 bases separated the two germline ends. There are 11 residues in the CDR3. Germline CDR1 reads MNHEY; CDR2 reads SVGAGI. This chain's CDR3 is CASSSPGKQYF. In nucleotides, the CDR3 is TGTGCCAGCAGTTCCCCGGGCAAGCAGTACTTC.

This rearrangement joins TRBV20-1 to TRBJ2-5; 10 positions match TRBD2. The CDR3 is 15 amino acids. Germline-derived CDR1 and CDR2 are DFQATT and SNEGSKA (reference sequence). Trimming took 5 bases from V and 5 from J; bases not matched to a gene: 11. DNA of the CDR3: TGCAGTGCTTATAACATAGCGGGGGGCGCGGAGACCCAGTACTTC. Translated: CSAYNIAGGAETQYF.

This clonotype was found once. V gene TRBV4-3 combines with J gene TRBJ2-2, with 7 bases that match TRBD2. In germline, CDR1 is LGHNA, CDR2 YSLEER. V shed 4 bases and J 6 bases; nucleotides not matched to a gene: 11. The CDR3 is 16 amino acids. CDR3 sequence reads: CASSRRGGRDPGELFF. CDR3 nucleotide sequence: TGCGCCAGCAGCCGGAGGGGAGGGAGAGATCCCGGGGAGCTGTTTTTT.

V and J are TRBV28 and TRBJ2-5; 10 bases fit TRBD2. CDR3 size: 16 residues. V lost 7 bases and J lost 11; bases outside the gene matches: 19. In germline, CDR1 is MDHEN, CDR2 SYDVKM. The CDR3 DNA follows: TGTGCCAGCACCCTAGCGGGAGATTGGTCTCTTCTGGGGCAGTACTTC. Its protein product is CASTLAGDWSLLGQYF. Filled out from reference TRBV28 and TRBJ2-5, the complete variable domain reads DVKVTQSSRYLVKRTGEKVFLECVQDMDHENMFWYRQDPGLGLRLIYFSYDVKMKEKGDIPEGYSVSREKKERFSLILESASTNQTSMYLCASTLAGDWSLLGQYFGPGTRLLVL.

The chain uses TRBV3-1 and TRBJ2-5; unclear D gene. The V end lost 1 base, the J end lost 2 bases, and 11 bases lay between the germline ends. Germline assignment: CDR1 LGHDT and CDR2 YNNKEL (reference sequence). CDR3 length equals 15 residues. DNA for the CDR3: TGTGCCAGCAGCCAAGGGGCGGCAGAACAAGAGACCCAGTACTTC. Protein product: CASSQGAAEQETQYF.